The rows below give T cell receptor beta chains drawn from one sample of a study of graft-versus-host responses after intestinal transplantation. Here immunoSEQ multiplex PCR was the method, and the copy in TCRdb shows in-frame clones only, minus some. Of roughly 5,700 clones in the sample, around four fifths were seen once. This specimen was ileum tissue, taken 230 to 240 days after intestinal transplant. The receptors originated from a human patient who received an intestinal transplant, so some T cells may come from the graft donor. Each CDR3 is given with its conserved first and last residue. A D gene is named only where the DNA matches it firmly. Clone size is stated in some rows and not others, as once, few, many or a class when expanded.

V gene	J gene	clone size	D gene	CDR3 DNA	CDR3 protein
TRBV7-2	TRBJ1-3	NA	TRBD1	TGTGCCAGCAGCTTAGTCGGGCAGGGGGCTTGGAGAAACACCATATATTTT	CASSLVGQGAWRNTIYF
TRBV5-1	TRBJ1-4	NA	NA	TGCGCCAGCAGCTCAGGACAGATAGCAACTAATGAAAAACTGTTTTTT	CASSSGQIATNEKLFF
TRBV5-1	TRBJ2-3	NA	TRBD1	TGCGCCAGCCGGGACAGCAACACAGATACGCAGTATTTT	CASRDSNTDTQYF
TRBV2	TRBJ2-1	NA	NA	TGTGCCAGCAGTGAAGTCGGGGGGCGGAATGAGCAGTTCTTC	CASSEVGGRNEQFF
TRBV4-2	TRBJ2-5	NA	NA	TGTGCCAGCAGCGAAGATTGGGGCCAAGAGACCCAGTACTTC	CASSEDWGQETQYF
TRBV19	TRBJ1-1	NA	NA	TGTGCCAGTAGTTCCCAGTCGGGTACTGAAGCTTTCTTT	CASSSQSGTEAFF
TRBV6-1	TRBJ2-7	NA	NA	TGTGCCAGCGGGAGGGGGGGCCCCAGCTCCTACGAGCAGTACTTC	CASGRGGPSSYEQYF
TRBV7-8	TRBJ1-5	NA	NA	TGTGCCAGCAGCTTGCTGGACAGTAGCAATCAGCCCCAGCATTTT	CASSLLDSSNQPQHF
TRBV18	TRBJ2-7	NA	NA	TGTGCCAGCTCACCTCACAACGAGCAGTACTTC	CASSPHNEQYF
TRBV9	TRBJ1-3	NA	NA	TGTGCCAGCAGCGTAGATGGGGGCAGAAACACCATATATTTT	CASSVDGGRNTIYF
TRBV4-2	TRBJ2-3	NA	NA	TGTGCCAGCAGCCAGGGCTTTGGGACTGAAATACGCAGGTATTTT	CASSQGFGTEIRRYF
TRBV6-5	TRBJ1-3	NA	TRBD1	TGTGCCAGCAGTTACACAGGGGGCCCTGGAAACACCATATATTTT	CASSYTGGPGNTIYF
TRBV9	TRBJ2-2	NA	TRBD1	TGTGCCAGCAGCGCCCAAACAGGGGGCGCGTTGTTCACCGGGGAGCTGTTTTTT	CASSAQTGGALFTGELFF
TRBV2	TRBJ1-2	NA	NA	TGCGCCAGCAGTGAAGCCCCGACGGGCCAACCTCTATATGGCTACACCTTC	CASSEAPTGQPLYGYTF
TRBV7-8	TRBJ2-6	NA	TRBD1	TGTGCCAGCAGCCTTGCAGACAGGGGGACGAGCTCTGGGGCCAACGTCCTGACTTTC	CASSLADRGTSSGANVLTF
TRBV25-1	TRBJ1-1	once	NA	TGTGCCAGCAGTGAGGTGAAGAACACTGAAGCTTTCTTT	CASSEVKNTEAFF
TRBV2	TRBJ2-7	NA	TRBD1	TGTGCCAGCAGTTTCGACAGGGGGAACACCTACGAGCAGTACTTC	CASSFDRGNTYEQYF
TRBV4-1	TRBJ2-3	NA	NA	TGCGCCAGCAACCCTAGTGGGGGCGGGACAGATACGCAGTATTTT	CASNPSGGGTDTQYF
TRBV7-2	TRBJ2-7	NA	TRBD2	TGTGCCAGCAGCTTAGCGTTCTTCGCGGGGGGGCTGCTCTACGAGCAGTACTTC	CASSLAFFAGGLLYEQYF
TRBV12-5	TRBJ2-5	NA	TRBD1	TGTGCTAGTGGTGTCGGGACAGGGGAGACCCAGTACTTC	CASGVGTGETQYF
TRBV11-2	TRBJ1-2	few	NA	TGTGCCAGCAGCTTAACCCCAAGCCCCAATGGCTACACCTTC	CASSLTPSPNGYTF
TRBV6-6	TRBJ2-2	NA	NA	TGTGCCAGCAGAGGGGGAGCCGGGGAGCTGTTTTTT	CASRGGAGELFF
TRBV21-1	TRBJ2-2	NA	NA	TGTGCCAGCGATCGAAAGATCTCGAACACCGGGGAGCTGTTTTTT	CASDRKISNTGELFF
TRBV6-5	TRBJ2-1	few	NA	TGTGCCAGCAGTTACTCGGGGGGGCCGAACAATGAGCAGTTCTTC	CASSYSGGPNNEQFF
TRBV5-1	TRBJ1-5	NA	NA	TGCGCCAGCAGCTTGACAGGGCCCCAGCATTTT	CASSLTGPQHF
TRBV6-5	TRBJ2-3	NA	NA	TGTGCCAGCAGTTACTCTTCCTGGGGGAAAGATACGCAGTATTTT	CASSYSSWGKDTQYF
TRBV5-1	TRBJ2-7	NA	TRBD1	TGCGCCAGCAGCTTAGGGACAGGGACCTCCTACGAGCAGTACTTC	CASSLGTGTSYEQYF
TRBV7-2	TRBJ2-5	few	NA	TGTGCCAGCAGCCAATCCTGGGACAACCCCCTTGAGACCCAGTACTTC	CASSQSWDNPLETQYF
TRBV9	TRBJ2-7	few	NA	TGTGCCAGCAGCGTAGACGTGGGGGGGCCTTACGAGCAGTACTTC	CASSVDVGGPYEQYF
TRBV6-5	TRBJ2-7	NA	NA	TGTGCCAGCAGTCAGCGAGGCAGAACGGGGGAGCAGTACTTC	CASSQRGRTGEQYF
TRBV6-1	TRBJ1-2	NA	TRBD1	TGTGCCAGCAGAACAACAGGGGACCGAGGCTACACCTTC	CASRTTGDRGYTF
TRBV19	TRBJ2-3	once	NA	TGTGCCAGTAGTACCTCAGGGTGGGCCACAGATACGCAGTATTTT	CASSTSGWATDTQYF
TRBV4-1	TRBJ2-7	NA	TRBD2	TGCGCCAGCAGCCCCTCAACGGGGACTAGGGTTGGCGGGAAGTCCTACGAGCAGTACTTC	CASSPSTGTRVGGKSYEQYF
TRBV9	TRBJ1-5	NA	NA	TGTGCCAGCAGCGGAGGACCCGGGTCCAATCAGCCCCAGCATTTT	CASSGGPGSNQPQHF
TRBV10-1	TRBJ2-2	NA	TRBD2	TGCGCCAGCAGTGAGGCTGGGACTAGCGGGGGGACGAACACCGGGGAGCTGTTTTTT	CASSEAGTSGGTNTGELFF
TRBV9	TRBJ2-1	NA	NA	TGTGCCAGCAGCGTAGGGCGCAACAATGAGCAGTTCTTC	CASSVGRNNEQFF
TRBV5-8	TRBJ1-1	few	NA	TGTGCCAGCAGCTTACCGCACACTGAAGCTTTCTTT	CASSLPHTEAFF
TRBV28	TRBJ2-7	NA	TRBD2	TGTGCCAGCAGTTTTGGACGGGGGGTCAGCTCCTACGAGCAGTACTTC	CASSFGRGVSSYEQYF
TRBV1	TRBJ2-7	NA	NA	TGCACCAGCAGCCACCTCCGGGAGGTCTCCTACGAGCAGTACTTC	CTSSHLREVSYEQYF
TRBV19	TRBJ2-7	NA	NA	TGTGCCAGTAGTATAGGAAGAGGGGGACCCTACGAGCAGTACTTC	CASSIGRGGPYEQYF
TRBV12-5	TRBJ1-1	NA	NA	TGTGCTAGTGGTTTGTCCGTCGGGACACCGAACACTGAAGCTTTCTTT	CASGLSVGTPNTEAFF
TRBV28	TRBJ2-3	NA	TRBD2	TGTGCCAGCAGTCCAGAGCGGGGGATCACAGATACGCAGTATTTT	CASSPERGITDTQYF
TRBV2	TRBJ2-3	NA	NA	TGTGCCAGCAGTGAAGCGGGGGGTAGGACAGATACGCAGTATTTT	CASSEAGGRTDTQYF
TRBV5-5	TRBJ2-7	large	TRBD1	TGTGCCAGCAGCTCCTACGGGACAGGATACTCCTACGAGCAGTACTTC	CASSSYGTGYSYEQYF
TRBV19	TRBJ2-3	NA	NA	TGTGCCAGTAAGGCGGCACCCCCAGCAGGCCTAACAGATACGCAGTATTTT	CASKAAPPAGLTDTQYF
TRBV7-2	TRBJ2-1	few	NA	TGTGCCAGCAGCTTAGAATCCTCGAGCTCCTACAATGAGCAGTTCTTC	CASSLESSSSYNEQFF
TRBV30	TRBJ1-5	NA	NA	TGTGCCTGGAGGCGGGACAGCAATCAGCCCCAGCATTTT	CAWRRDSNQPQHF
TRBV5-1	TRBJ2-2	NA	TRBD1	TGCGCCAGCAGCGTATCCGGGACAGCGAACACCGGGGAGCTGTTTTTT	CASSVSGTANTGELFF
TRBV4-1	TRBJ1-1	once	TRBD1	TGCGCCAGCAGCCCCCAGGGGGTGGTTATGAACACTGAAGCTTTCTTT	CASSPQGVVMNTEAFF
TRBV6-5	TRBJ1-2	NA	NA	TGTGCCAGCAGTGCTTCAGTCGATAGAAACTATGGCTACACCTTC	CASSASVDRNYGYTF